This is a list of T cell receptor beta chains from one sample in a study of cytomegalovirus exposure and HLA in healthy donors. Profiled with immunoSEQ multiplex PCR; TCRdb holds only in-frame clones, not every one. The sample has roughly 120,000 clones, about 73% seen once; the top ten hold less than 4.5%. The sample was PBMCs. The receptors here all came from a woman in her thirties or forties in good health and CMV-seronegative. The CDR3 runs from the conserved cysteine through the conserved F or W. D genes are given only for firm matches. Some rows have no size entry. The others give once, few or many, or a class for an expanded clone.

cdr3_aa,cdr3_nt,j_call,clone_size,d_call,v_call
CASSPTGQTNYGYTF,TGTGCCAGCTCACCGACGGGACAGACCAACTATGGCTACACCTTC,TRBJ1-2,.,TRBD1,TRBV18
CASSRGAATEAFF,TGTGCCAGCAGCCGGGGGGCAGCCACTGAAGCTTTCTTT,TRBJ1-1,once,.,TRBV7-3
CASSLQSKETQYF,TGTGCCAGCTCACTACAGTCTAAGGAGACCCAGTACTTC,TRBJ2-5,.,.,TRBV18
CASSLNNLNTEAFF,TGTGCCAGCAGCTTAAACAATTTGAACACTGAAGCTTTCTTT,TRBJ1-1,.,.,TRBV5-4
CASSMLADQPQHF,TGTGCCAGTAGTATGTTGGCAGATCAGCCCCAGCATTTT,TRBJ1-5,.,.,TRBV19
CASSLRTGYQETQYF,TGTGCCAGCAGCTTGAGGACAGGGTACCAAGAGACCCAGTACTTC,TRBJ2-5,.,TRBD1,TRBV5-4
CASSIKINYGYTF,TGTGCCAGTAGTATTAAAATCAACTATGGCTACACCTTC,TRBJ1-2,.,.,TRBV19
CASSSPGQGTDTQYF,TGTGCCAGCAGTTCCCCGGGACAGGGAACAGATACGCAGTATTTT,TRBJ2-3,.,TRBD1,TRBV28
CASSLGSSGSTDTQYF,TGCGCCAGCAGCTTGGGATCTAGCGGAAGCACAGATACGCAGTATTTT,TRBJ2-3,.,TRBD2,TRBV5-1
CASSLAAHYEQYF,TGTGCCAGCAGCTTGGCGGCGCACTACGAGCAGTACTTC,TRBJ2-7,.,.,TRBV11-2
CASSARTGNGYTF,TGTGCCAGCAGCGCCAGGACAGGGAACGGCTACACCTTC,TRBJ1-2,.,TRBD1,TRBV9
CSVSSGRGLYEQYF,TGCAGCGTTTCCTCCGGAAGAGGACTTTACGAGCAGTACTTC,TRBJ2-7,.,.,TRBV29-1
CASSPGVGYTF,TGTGCCAGCAGCCCAGGGGTGGGCTACACCTTC,TRBJ1-2,few,.,TRBV6-1
CASRTGTSGATGELFF,TGTGCCAGCAGAACCGGGACTAGCGGGGCCACCGGGGAGCTGTTTTTT,TRBJ2-2,.,TRBD2,TRBV2
CASGWTSGDTQYF,TGTGCCAGCGGATGGACTAGCGGGGATACGCAGTATTTT,TRBJ2-3,few,TRBD2,TRBV25-1
CASRLLTGQGSEQYF,TGTGCCAGCAGACTTCTGACGGGACAGGGAAGCGAGCAGTACTTC,TRBJ2-7,few,TRBD1,TRBV11-2
CAIKDDRRYGYTF,TGTGCCATTAAAGACGACAGGCGCTATGGCTACACCTTC,TRBJ1-2,.,.,TRBV19
CASSPPTGMNTEAFF,TGTGCCAGCAGTCCCCCGACAGGGATGAACACTGAAGCTTTCTTT,TRBJ1-1,.,TRBD1,TRBV28
CASDGQGASDTQYF,TGTGCCAGCGACGGACAGGGGGCTTCAGATACGCAGTATTTT,TRBJ2-3,.,TRBD1,TRBV19
CAISETREQYF,TGTGCCATCAGTGAGACGCGCGAGCAGTACTTC,TRBJ2-7,.,.,TRBV10-3
CASSTTGQVYEQYF,TGTGCCAGCAGCACTACGGGACAGGTCTACGAGCAGTACTTC,TRBJ2-7,medium-sized,TRBD1,TRBV7-2
CASSYPASGYEQYF,TGTGCCAGCAGTTACCCTGCTAGCGGATACGAGCAGTACTTC,TRBJ2-7,.,TRBD2,TRBV6-5
CASTRDRTNTEAFF,TGTGCCAGCACCCGGGACAGGACGAACACTGAAGCTTTCTTT,TRBJ1-1,.,TRBD1,TRBV27
CASSLEGHGGTQYF,TGTGCCAGCAGCTTAGAGGGGCACGGGGGGACCCAGTACTTC,TRBJ2-5,once,.,TRBV7-6
CASGLGGAYEQYF,TGTGCTAGTGGTTTGGGGGGAGCCTACGAGCAGTACTTC,TRBJ2-7,.,.,TRBV12-5
CASSVDGWGGYNEQFF,TGTGCCAGCAGCGTAGATGGGTGGGGGGGGTACAATGAGCAGTTCTTC,TRBJ2-1,.,TRBD2,TRBV9
CASSQDLGGRWGDYGYTF,TGTGCCAGCAGCCAAGATTTGGGGGGGAGGTGGGGTGACTATGGCTACACCTTC,TRBJ1-2,.,.,TRBV4-2
CASSQDIGGQGTDTQYF,TGTGCCAGCAGCCAAGATATAGGGGGACAGGGCACAGATACGCAGTATTTT,TRBJ2-3,.,TRBD1,TRBV4-2
CASPPPGTWNTGELFF,TGTGCCAGTCCCCCCCCCGGGACATGGAACACCGGGGAGCTGTTTTTT,TRBJ2-2,.,.,TRBV7-9
CASSLVWGRGEQYF,TGTGCCAGCAGCTTAGTGTGGGGCAGAGGCGAGCAGTACTTC,TRBJ2-7,.,.,TRBV7-9
CASNPGTGITEAFF,TGCGCCAGCAACCCCGGGACAGGGATCACTGAAGCTTTCTTT,TRBJ1-1,.,TRBD1,TRBV5-1
CASRGGDNNYGYTF,TGTGCCAGCAGGGGGGGGGATAATAACTATGGCTACACCTTC,TRBJ1-2,.,.,TRBV9
CGGPVNTEAFF,TGCGGAGGGCCCGTGAACACTGAAGCTTTCTTT,TRBJ1-1,.,.,TRBV20-1
CASSREQQGLYQETQYF,TGTGCCAGTAGTAGAGAACAACAGGGGCTGTACCAAGAGACCCAGTACTTC,TRBJ2-5,.,TRBD1,TRBV25-1
CASSPPMIPVYEQYF,TGCGCCAGCAGCCCACCGATGATACCGGTCTACGAGCAGTACTTC,TRBJ2-7,.,.,TRBV23-1
CASSLGRGGQETQYF,TGTGCCAGCAGCTTAGGACGCGGGGGGCAAGAGACCCAGTACTTC,TRBJ2-5,.,TRBD2,TRBV7-7
CASSIRDRGAYEQYF,TGTGCCAGTAGTATTCGGGACAGGGGAGCCTACGAGCAGTACTTC,TRBJ2-7,.,TRBD1,TRBV19
CASSTTQGTGEQYF,TGCGCCAGCAGCACAACACAGGGTACCGGAGAGCAGTACTTC,TRBJ2-7,once,.,TRBV5-1
CASRPGHSNYGYTF,TGTGCCAGCAGACCGGGACACTCAAACTATGGCTACACCTTC,TRBJ1-2,few,.,TRBV5-8
CASSIGRAVPLQQYF,TGTGCCAGCAGCATTGGGAGGGCAGTGCCCCTACAGCAGTACTTC,TRBJ2-7,.,TRBD2,TRBV5-8